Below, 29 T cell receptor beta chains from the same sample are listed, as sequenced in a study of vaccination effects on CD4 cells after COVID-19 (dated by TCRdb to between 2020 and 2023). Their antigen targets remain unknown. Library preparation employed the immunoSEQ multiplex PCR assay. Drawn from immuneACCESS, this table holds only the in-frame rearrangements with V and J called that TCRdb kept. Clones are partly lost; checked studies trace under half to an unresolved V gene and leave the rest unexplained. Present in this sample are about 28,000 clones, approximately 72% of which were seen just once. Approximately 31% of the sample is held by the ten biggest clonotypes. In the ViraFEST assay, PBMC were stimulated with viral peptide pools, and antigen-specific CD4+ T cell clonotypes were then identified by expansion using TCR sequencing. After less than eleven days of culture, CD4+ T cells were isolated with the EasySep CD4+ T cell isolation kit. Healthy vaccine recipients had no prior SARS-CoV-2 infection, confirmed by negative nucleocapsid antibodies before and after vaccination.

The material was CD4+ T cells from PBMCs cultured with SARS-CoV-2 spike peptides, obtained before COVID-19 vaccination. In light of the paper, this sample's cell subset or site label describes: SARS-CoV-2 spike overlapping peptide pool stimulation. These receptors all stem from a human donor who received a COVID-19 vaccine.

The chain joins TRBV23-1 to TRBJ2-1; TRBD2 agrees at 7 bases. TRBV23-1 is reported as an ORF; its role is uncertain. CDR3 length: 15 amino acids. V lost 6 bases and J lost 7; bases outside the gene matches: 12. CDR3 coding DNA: TGCGCCAGCAGCCAGGGAGGGACCTTCAGAAATGAGCAGTTCTTC. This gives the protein CASSQGGTFRNEQFF.

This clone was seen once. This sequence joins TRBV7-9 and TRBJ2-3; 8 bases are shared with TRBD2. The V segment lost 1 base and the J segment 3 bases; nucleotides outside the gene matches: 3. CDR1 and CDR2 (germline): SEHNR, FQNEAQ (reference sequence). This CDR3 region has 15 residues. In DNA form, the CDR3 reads TGTGCCAGCAGCTTAGGCGGGGGGCAGACAGATACGCAGTATTTT. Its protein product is CASSLGGGQTDTQYF.

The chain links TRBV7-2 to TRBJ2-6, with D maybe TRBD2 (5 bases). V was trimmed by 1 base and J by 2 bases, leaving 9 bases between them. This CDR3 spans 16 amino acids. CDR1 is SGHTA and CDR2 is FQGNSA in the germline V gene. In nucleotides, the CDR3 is TGTGCCAGCAGCTTAGTTCGGGGTACTGGGGCCAACGTCCTGACTTTC. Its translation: CASSLVRGTGANVLTF.

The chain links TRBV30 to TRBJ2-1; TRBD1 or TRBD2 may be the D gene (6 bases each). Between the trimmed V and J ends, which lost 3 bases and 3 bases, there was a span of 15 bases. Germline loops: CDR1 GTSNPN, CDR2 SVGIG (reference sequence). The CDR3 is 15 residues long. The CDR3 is CAWRPRGGRYNEQFF. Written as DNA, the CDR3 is TGTGCCTGGAGGCCGAGAGGGGGGCGCTACAATGAGCAGTTCTTC.

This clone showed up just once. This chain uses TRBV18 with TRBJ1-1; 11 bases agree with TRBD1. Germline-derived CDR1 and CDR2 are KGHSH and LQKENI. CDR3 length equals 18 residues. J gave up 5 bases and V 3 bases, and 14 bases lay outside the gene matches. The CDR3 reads CASSPQQQPGTGGTEAFF. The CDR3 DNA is TGTGCCAGCTCACCCCAACAACAACCCGGGACAGGGGGGACTGAAGCTTTCTTT. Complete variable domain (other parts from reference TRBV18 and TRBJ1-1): NAGVMQNPRHLVRRRGQEARLRCSPMKGHSHVYWYRQLPEEGLKFMVYLQKENIIDESGMPKERFSAEFPKEGPSILRIQQVVRGDSAAYFCASSPQQQPGTGGTEAFFGQGTRLTVV.

The CDR3 DNA is TGTGCCAGCAGCCAAGATCTGGCGGGGGCCCTCATACAGTATTTT. Translation: CASSQDLAGALIQYF. The chain links TRBV4-2 to TRBJ2-3; possible D gene TRBD2, 7 bases. Trimming left V 0 bases short and J 12 bases short, with 19 bases between. The V gene's germline CDR1 is LGHNA and CDR2 YNFKEQ. This CDR3 comprises 15 residues.

The CDR3 region is CASSPRDRGGYTF. The CDR3 nucleotides read TGTGCCAGCTCACCACGGGACAGGGGAGGCTACACCTTC. The rearrangement uses TRBV18 and TRBJ1-2, with 10 nucleotides matching TRBD1. The CDR3 spans 13 residues. Per germline, CDR1 KGHSH and CDR2 LQKENI. J was trimmed by 8 bases and V by 1 base; bases with no gene match: 1.

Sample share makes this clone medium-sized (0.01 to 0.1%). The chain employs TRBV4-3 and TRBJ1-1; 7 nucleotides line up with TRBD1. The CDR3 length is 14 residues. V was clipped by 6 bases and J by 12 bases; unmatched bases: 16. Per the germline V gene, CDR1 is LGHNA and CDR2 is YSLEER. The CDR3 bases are TGCGCCAGCAGACAACAGGGGACCTCGTCGGGGACTTTCTTT. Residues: CASRQQGTSSGTFF.

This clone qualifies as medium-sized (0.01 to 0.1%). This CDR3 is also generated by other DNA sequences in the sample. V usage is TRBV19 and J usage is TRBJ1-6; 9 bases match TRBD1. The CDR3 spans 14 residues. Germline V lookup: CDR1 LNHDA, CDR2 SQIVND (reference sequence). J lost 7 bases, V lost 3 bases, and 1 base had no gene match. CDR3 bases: TGTGCCAGTAGTATTGGGACAGGGAATTCACCCCTCCACTTT. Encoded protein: CASSIGTGNSPLHF.

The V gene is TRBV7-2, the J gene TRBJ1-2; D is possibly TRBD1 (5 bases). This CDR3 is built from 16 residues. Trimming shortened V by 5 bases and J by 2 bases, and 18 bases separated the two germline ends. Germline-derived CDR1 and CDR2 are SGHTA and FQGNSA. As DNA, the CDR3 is TGTGCCAGCAGCCCAGGAGGGGAGGGACGCAACTATGGCTACACCTTC. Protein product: CASSPGGEGRNYGYTF.

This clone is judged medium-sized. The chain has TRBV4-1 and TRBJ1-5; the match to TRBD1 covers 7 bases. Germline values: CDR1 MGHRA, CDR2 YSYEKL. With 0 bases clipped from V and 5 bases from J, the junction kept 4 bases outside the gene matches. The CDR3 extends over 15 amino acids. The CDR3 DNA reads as TGCGCCAGCAGCCAAGAAGGGACAGTCGATCAGCCCCAGCATTTT. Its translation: CASSQEGTVDQPQHF.

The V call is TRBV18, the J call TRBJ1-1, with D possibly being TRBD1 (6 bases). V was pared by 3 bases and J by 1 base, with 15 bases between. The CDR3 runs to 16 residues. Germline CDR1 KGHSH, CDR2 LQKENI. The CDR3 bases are TGTGCCAGCTCACCCACGATACAGGGTTCGAACACTGAAGCTTTCTTT. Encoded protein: CASSPTIQGSNTEAFF.

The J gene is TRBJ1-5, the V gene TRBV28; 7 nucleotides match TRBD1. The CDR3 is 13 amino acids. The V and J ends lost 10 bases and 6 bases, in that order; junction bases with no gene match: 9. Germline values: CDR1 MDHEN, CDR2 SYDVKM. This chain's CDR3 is CATHRGTGQPQHF. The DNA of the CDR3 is TGTGCCACCCACAGGGGTACCGGTCAGCCCCAGCATTTT.

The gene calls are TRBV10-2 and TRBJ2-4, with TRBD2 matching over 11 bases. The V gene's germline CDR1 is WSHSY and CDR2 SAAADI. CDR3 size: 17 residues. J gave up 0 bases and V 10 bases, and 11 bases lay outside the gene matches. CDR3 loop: CATLGLAEILAKNIQYF. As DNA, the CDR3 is TGCGCCACCTTGGGACTAGCGGAAATACTAGCCAAAAACATTCAGTACTTC.

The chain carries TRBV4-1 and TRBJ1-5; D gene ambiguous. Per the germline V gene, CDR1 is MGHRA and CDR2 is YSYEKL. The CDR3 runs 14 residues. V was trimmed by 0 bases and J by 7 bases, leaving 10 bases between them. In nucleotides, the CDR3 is TGCGCCAGCAGCCAAGATTTTATGTTACAGCCCCAGCATTTT. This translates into CASSQDFMLQPQHF.

The CDR3 region is CASRINDRGAAFF. The CDR3 nucleotides are TGTGCCAGTAGGATTAATGACCGGGGTGCAGCTTTCTTT. The V call is TRBV19, the J call TRBJ1-1, with unresolved D. CDR3 length: 13 residues. Trimming removed 6 bases at V and 10 bases at J, with 18 bases between. Germline V gives CDR1 LNHDA, CDR2 SQIVND (reference sequence).

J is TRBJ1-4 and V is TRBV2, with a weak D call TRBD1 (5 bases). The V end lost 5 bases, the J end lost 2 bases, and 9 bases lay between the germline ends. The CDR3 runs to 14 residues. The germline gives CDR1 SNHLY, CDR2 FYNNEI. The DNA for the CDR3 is TGTGCCAGCAGTATCCGGGACACTAATGAAAAACTGTTTTTT. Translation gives CASSIRDTNEKLFF.

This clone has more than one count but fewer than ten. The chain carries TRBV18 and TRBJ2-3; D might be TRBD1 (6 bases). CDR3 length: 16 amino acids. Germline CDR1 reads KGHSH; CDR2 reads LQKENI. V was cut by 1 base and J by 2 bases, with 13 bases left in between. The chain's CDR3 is CASSPRTVGFTDTQYF. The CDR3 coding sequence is TGTGCCAGCTCACCACGGACAGTGGGCTTCACAGATACGCAGTATTTT.

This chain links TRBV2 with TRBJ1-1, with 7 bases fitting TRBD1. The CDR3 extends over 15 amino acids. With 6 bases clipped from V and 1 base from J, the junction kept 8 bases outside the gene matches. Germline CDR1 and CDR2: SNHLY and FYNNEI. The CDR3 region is CASSPQGQANTEAFF. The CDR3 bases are TGTGCCAGCAGCCCTCAAGGACAGGCGAACACTGAAGCTTTCTTT.

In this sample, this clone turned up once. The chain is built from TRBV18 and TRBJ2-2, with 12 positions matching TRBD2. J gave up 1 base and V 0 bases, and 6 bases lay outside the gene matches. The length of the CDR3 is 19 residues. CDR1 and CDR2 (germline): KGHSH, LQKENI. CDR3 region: CASSPPGTSGLKNTGELFF. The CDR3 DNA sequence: TGTGCCAGCTCACCACCCGGGACTAGCGGGCTAAAGAACACCGGGGAGCTGTTTTTT. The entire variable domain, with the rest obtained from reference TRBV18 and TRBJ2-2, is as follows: NAGVMQNPRHLVRRRGQEARLRCSPMKGHSHVYWYRQLPEEGLKFMVYLQKENIIDESGMPKERFSAEFPKEGPSILRIQQVVRGDSAAYFCASSPPGTSGLKNTGELFFGEGSRLTVL.

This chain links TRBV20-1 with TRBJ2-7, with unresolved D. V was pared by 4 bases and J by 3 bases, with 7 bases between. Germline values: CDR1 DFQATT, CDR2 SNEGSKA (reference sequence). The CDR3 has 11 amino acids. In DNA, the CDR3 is TGCAGTGCTAACGAGGTCTACGAGCAGTACTTC. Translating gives CSANEVYEQYF.

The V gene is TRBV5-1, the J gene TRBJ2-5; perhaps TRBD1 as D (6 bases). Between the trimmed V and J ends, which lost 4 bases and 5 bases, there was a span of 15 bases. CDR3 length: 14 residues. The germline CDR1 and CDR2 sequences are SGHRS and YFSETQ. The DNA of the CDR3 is TGCGCCAGCAGCCCCCTGGGACAAATGGAGACCCAGTACTTC. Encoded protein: CASSPLGQMETQYF.

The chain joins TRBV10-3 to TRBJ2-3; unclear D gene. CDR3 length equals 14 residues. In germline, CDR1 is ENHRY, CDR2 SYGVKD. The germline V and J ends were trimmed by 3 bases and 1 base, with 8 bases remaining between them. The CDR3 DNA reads TGTGCCATCAGTGACAGGCTCGGCACAGATACGCAGTATTTT. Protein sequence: CAISDRLGTDTQYF.

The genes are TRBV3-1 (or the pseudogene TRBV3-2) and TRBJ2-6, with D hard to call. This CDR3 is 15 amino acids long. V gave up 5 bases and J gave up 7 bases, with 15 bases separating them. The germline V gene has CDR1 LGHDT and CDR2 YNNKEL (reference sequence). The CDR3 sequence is CASSAAGQSANVLTF. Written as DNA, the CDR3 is TGTGCCAGCAGCGCGGCCGGGCAAAGTGCCAACGTCCTGACTTTC.

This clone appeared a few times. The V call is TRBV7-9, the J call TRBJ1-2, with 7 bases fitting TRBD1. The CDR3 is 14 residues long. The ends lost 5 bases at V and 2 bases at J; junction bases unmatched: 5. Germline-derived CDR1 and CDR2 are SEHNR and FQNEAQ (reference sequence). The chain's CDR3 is CASSPGQENYGYTF. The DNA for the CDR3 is TGTGCCAGCAGCCCCGGACAGGAAAACTATGGCTACACCTTC.

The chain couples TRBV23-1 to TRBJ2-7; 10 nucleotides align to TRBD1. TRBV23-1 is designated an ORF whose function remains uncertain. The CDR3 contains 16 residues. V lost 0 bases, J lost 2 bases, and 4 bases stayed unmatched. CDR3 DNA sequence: TGCGCCAGCAGTCAATCGGGGACAGGGGCCACCTACGAGCAGTACTTC. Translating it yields CASSQSGTGATYEQYF.

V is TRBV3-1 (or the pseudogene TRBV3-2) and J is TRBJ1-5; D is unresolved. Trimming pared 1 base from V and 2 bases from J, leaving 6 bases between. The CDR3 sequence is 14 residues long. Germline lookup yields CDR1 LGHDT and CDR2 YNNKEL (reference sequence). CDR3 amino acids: CASSQGAGNQPQHF. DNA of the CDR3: TGTGCCAGCAGCCAAGGGGCAGGCAATCAGCCCCAGCATTTT.

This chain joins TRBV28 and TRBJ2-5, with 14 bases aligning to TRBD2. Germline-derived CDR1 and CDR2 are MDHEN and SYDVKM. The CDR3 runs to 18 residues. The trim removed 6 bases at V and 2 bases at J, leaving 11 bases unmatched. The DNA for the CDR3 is TGTGCCAGCAGCCCGTGGACTAGCGGGAGGCCTTTTCAAGAGACCCAGTACTTC. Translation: CASSPWTSGRPFQETQYF.

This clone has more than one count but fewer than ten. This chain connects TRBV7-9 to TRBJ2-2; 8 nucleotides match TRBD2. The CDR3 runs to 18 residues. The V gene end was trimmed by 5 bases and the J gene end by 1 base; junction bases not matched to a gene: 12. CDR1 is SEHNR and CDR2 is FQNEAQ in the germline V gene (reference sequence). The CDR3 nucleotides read TGTGCCAGCAGCCGAGCCGGGGGGGCCTCACGGAACACCGGGGAGCTGTTTTTT. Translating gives CASSRAGGASRNTGELFF. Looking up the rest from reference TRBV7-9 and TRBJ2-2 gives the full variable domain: DTGVSQNPRHKITKRGQNVTFRCDPISEHNRLYWYRQTLGQGPEFLTYFQNEAQLEKSRLLSDRFSAERPKGSFSTLEIQRTEQGDSAMYLCASSRAGGASRNTGELFFGEGSRLTVL.